These 16 T cell receptor beta chains were sequenced from one sample in a study of PD-1 blockade in classical Hodgkin lymphoma. Profiling relied on immunoSEQ multiplex PCR, and the TCRdb table lists in-frame clones only, not all of them. This repertoire shows approximately 11,000 clones, 70% to 90% found once; its top ten account for approximately 39%. Time point specified: cycle 4 day 1 (C4D1), after five to seven weeks of nivolumab. Every patient relapsed after autologous stem cell transplantation, and brentuximab vedotin exposure varied. Thawed PBMCs were subjected to magnetic negative selection, which yielded isolated CD8+ T cells. Sequences were derived from CD8+ T cells from blood, sampled before the fourth cycle of nivolumab. These receptors came from a human donor with classical Hodgkin lymphoma. The donor label of this sample is uncertain.

This chain connects TRBV28 to TRBJ2-5; D is unresolved. The CDR3 totals 17 residues. V shed 6 bases and J shed 5 bases, with 25 bases lying between them. CDR1 is MDHEN, CDR2 SYDVKM, per germline. CDR3 amino acids: CASSHSLDLGWVETQYF. CDR3 sequence (DNA): TGTGCCAGCAGCCATAGCCTTGACTTGGGCTGGGTCGAGACCCAGTACTTC.

The rearrangement links TRBV29-1 to TRBJ1-3; D gene uncertain. The CDR3 is 15 residues long. The germline V gene encodes CDR1 SQVTM and CDR2 ANQGSEA. Deletions cut 0 bases from V and 0 bases from J, with 9 bases between. The CDR3 coding sequence is TGCAGCGTTGAAGATCAGGTCATCTCTGGAAACACCATATATTTT. Residues: CSVEDQVISGNTIYF.

This chain joins TRBV4-2 and TRBJ1-2; no reliable D call. Germline-derived CDR1 and CDR2 are LGHNA and YNFKEQ. The CDR3 extends over 16 amino acids. Trimming pared 0 bases from V and 6 bases from J, leaving 17 bases between. CDR3 loop: CASSQDHGNTFDGYTF. The CDR3 coding sequence is TGTGCCAGCAGCCAAGATCATGGTAACACCTTTGATGGCTACACCTTC.

J is TRBJ2-1 and V is TRBV6-4; tentative D call: TRBD2 (5 bases). The ends were cut back, 3 bases at V and 5 bases at J, with 14 bases in the middle. The CDR3 loop spans 15 amino acids. CDR1 MRHNA and CDR2 SNTAGT come from the germline V gene. The CDR3 loop reads CASSDPSSGNNEQFF. The CDR3 bases are TGTGCCAGCAGTGATCCTAGCTCGGGCAACAATGAGCAGTTCTTC.

This clone was recorded once. The V gene is TRBV5-1, the J gene TRBJ2-7; 11 bases line up with TRBD2. Germline loops: CDR1 SGHRS, CDR2 YFSETQ. This CDR3 region has 15 residues. V trimming: 4 bases; J trimming: 0 bases; junction bases outside the gene matches: 3. The CDR3 nucleotides are TGCGCCAGCAGCGGGGGACTAGCGGCCTCCTACGAGCAGTACTTC. The encoded protein is CASSGGLAASYEQYF.

V gene TRBV19 combines with J gene TRBJ2-3; D is unclear. The CDR3 covers 13 residues. Germline-derived CDR1 and CDR2 are LNHDA and SQIVND (reference sequence). Trimming took off 5 bases at V and 2 bases at J, with 8 bases between the two ends. The CDR3 DNA reads as TGTGCCAGTAGTCTTGGGATCACAGATACGCAGTATTTT. This translates into CASSLGITDTQYF.

The V gene is TRBV28, the J gene TRBJ2-7, with 10 bases identical to TRBD2. Germline values: CDR1 MDHEN, CDR2 SYDVKM. The CDR3 is made up of 17 amino acids. V was clipped by 3 bases and J by 2 bases; unmatched bases: 10. CDR3 coding DNA: TGTGCCAGCAGTTTGCTGACACTAGCGGGGCCCACCTACGAGCAGTACTTC. Its translation: CASSLLTLAGPTYEQYF.

The chain joins TRBV27 to TRBJ2-1; no reliable D call. In germline, CDR1 is MNHEY, CDR2 SMNVEV (reference sequence). V was trimmed by 2 bases and J by 5 bases, leaving 7 bases between them. The CDR3 extends over 13 amino acids. As DNA, the CDR3 is TGTGCCAGCAGTTTAGGCCTTAACAATGAGCAGTTCTTC. It yields the protein CASSLGLNNEQFF.

The V and J genes are TRBV10-3 and TRBJ2-7; D unclear. The V gene lost 2 bases and the J gene lost 5 bases, with 13 bases spanning the gap. Germline V gene sequence: CDR1 ENHRY, CDR2 SYGVKD. CDR3 size: 14 residues. CDR3 nucleotide sequence: TGTGCCATCAGTGAGCCCTCTCTCCACAACGAGCAGTACTTC. This sequence encodes CAISEPSLHNEQYF.

The chain uses TRBV27 and TRBJ2-7; no definite D call. Germline lookup yields CDR1 MNHEY and CDR2 SMNVEV (reference sequence). The CDR3 totals 13 residues. V was clipped by 4 bases and J by 4 bases, with 11 bases between them. The CDR3 loop reads CASSSSIGYEQYF. CDR3 nucleotide sequence: TGTGCCAGCAGTTCCTCAATTGGGTACGAGCAGTACTTC.

This clone was observed a few times. V gene TRBV7-9 combines with J gene TRBJ1-2; maybe TRBD1 (5 bases). CDR1 is SEHNR and CDR2 is FQNEAQ in the germline V gene (reference sequence). Trimming pared 3 bases from V and 2 bases from J, leaving 7 bases between. The CDR3 sequence is 13 residues long. DNA for the CDR3: TGTGCCAGCAGCTTTCCAGGGAACTATGGCTACACCTTC. It codes for CASSFPGNYGYTF.

The chain joins TRBV28 to TRBJ2-6, with 10 bases identical to TRBD1. This CDR3 spans 18 amino acids. The J segment lost 2 bases and the V segment lost 2 bases, leaving 6 bases of the junction unmatched. CDR1 MDHEN and CDR2 SYDVKM come from the germline V gene. The CDR3 bases are TGTGCCAGCAGTTTAGCCGGGACAGGGGCGACTGGGGCCAACGTCCTGACTTTC. Protein product: CASSLAGTGATGANVLTF.

The V and J genes are TRBV19 and TRBJ2-3, with TRBD1 matching over 7 bases. The V and J ends lost 2 bases and 1 base, in that order; junction bases with no gene match: 6. Germline V gene lookup returns CDR1 LNHDA and CDR2 SQIVND (reference sequence). The CDR3 runs to 16 residues. The CDR3 DNA reads as TGTGCCAGTAGTATAAACGACGGGACAGGCACAGATACGCAGTATTTT. It specifies CASSINDGTGTDTQYF.

The rearrangement joins TRBV7-2 to TRBJ2-5; no clear D gene. In germline, CDR1 is SGHTA, CDR2 FQGNSA. This CDR3 contains 15 residues. The V gene lost 4 bases and the J gene lost 4 bases, with 16 bases spanning the gap. The CDR3 sequence: CASSSDTKGLETQYF. CDR3 sequence (DNA): TGTGCCAGCAGCTCAGACACGAAGGGATTAGAGACCCAGTACTTC.

The J gene is TRBJ1-1, the V gene TRBV19, with D possibly matching TRBD1 (5 bases). CDR3 size: 12 residues. V lost 11 bases to trimming and J lost 11 bases, with 21 bases between them. Germline lookup yields CDR1 LNHDA and CDR2 SQIVND (reference sequence). For the CDR3, the DNA is TGTGCCTCACAGAAAGGGGCCGATGACGCTTTCTTT. Translation gives CASQKGADDAFF.

The V gene is TRBV5-6, the J gene TRBJ1-5; D gene ambiguous. CDR1 and CDR2 (germline): SGHDT, YYEEEE. Trimming took 0 bases from V and 8 from J, leaving 9 bases between them. This CDR3 region has 13 residues. In DNA, the CDR3 is TGTGCCAGCAGCTTGGGCGGAACGGAGCCCCAGCATTTT. The encoded protein is CASSLGGTEPQHF.